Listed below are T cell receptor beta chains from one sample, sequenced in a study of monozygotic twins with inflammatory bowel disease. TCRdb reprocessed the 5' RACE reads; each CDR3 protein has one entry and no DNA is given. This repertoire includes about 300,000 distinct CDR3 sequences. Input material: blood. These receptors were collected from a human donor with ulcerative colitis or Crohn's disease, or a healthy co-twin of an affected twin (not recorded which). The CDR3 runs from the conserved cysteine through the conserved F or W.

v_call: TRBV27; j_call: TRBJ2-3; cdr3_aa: CASSSRLSRTDTQYF
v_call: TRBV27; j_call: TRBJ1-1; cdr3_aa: CAEPPGTGGILVFF
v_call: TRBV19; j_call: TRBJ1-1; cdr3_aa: CASSIRVPDRNTEAFF
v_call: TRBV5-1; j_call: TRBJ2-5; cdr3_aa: CASSLFKVETQYF
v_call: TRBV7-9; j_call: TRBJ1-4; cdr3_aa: CASSSSGTAEKLFF
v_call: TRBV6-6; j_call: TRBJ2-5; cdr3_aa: CASRWRGREETQYF
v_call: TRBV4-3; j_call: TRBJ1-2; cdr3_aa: CASSQDRGTGGLLWGYTF
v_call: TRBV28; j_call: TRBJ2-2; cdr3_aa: CASKMGTTGELFF
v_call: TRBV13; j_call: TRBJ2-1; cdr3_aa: CASSRTPEQFF
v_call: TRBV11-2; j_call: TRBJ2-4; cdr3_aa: CASSRTGQGATGTWAKNIQYF
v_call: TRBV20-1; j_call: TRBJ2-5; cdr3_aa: CSARDSGGMETQYF
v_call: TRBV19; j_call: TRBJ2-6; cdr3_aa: CASSYSGSGANVLTF
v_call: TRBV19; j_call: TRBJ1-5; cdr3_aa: CASSIGQGREPQHF
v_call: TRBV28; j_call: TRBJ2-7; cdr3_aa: CASSRSGIQYEQYF